A selection of T cell receptor beta chains follows, all from one sample in a study of cytomegalovirus exposure and HLA in healthy donors. Using immunoSEQ multiplex PCR, the repertoire was profiled, and TCRdb retains in-frame clones only, with some absent. The sample contains about 170,000 clones, roughly nine tenths of which appear only once. The sequencing sample was made of PBMCs. The source is a woman aged 25 to 39 in good health and CMV-seronegative. CDR3s include the opening cysteine and the closing phenylalanine or tryptophan. A D gene is named only where the DNA matches it firmly. Expanded clones get a size class; other rows say once, few or many, or leave the size out.

- | - | TRBJ1-5 | TRBV6-4 | CPRRSRDSNQPQHF | TGCCCCCGACGGTCCAGGGACAGCAATCAGCCCCAGCATTTT
- | TRBD1 | TRBJ2-1 | TRBV29-1 | CSAYRGPNEQFF | TGCAGCGCCTACAGGGGCCCGAATGAGCAGTTCTTC
- | - | TRBJ1-3 | TRBV6-1 | CASSAGTSGNTIYF | TGTGCCAGCAGCGCCGGGACATCTGGAAACACCATATATTTT
once | - | TRBJ1-1 | TRBV5-6 | CASSPQARVSTEAFF | TGTGCCAGCAGCCCGCAAGCCAGGGTATCCACTGAAGCTTTCTTT
- | TRBD1 | TRBJ2-7 | TRBV30 | CAWSVGQGAYEQYF | TGTGCCTGGAGTGTAGGGCAGGGGGCCTACGAGCAGTACTTC
- | TRBD2 | TRBJ2-7 | TRBV10-3 | CAITGLDNEQYF | TGTGCCATCACAGGACTAGACAACGAGCAGTACTTC
once | - | TRBJ2-4 | TRBV2 | CASTTVAKNIQYF | TGTGCCAGCACCACAGTAGCCAAAAACATTCAGTACTTC
- | - | TRBJ1-1 | TRBV5-1 | CASSSDTLNTEAFF | TGCGCCAGCAGCTCGGACACATTGAACACTGAAGCTTTCTTT
- | TRBD1 | TRBJ2-3 | TRBV19 | CASSIEDRGYTESQYF | TGTGCCAGTAGTATTGAGGACAGGGGATATACAGAGTCGCAGTATTTT
- | TRBD2 | TRBJ2-7 | TRBV4-1 | CASSHQREFDEQYF | TGCGCCAGCAGCCACCAGCGGGAGTTCGACGAGCAGTACTTC
- | - | TRBJ2-1 | TRBV7-6 | CASSPIRGGLYNEQFF | TGTGCCAGCAGCCCAATTCGCGGGGGCCTTTACAATGAGCAGTTCTTC
- | - | TRBJ1-1 | TRBV9 | CASSPPGWSNTEAFF | TGTGCCAGCAGCCCCCCTGGATGGTCGAACACTGAAGCTTTCTTT
once | TRBD1 | TRBJ2-1 | TRBV7-6 | CASSLIDRGDYEQFF | TGTGCCAGCAGCTTAATAGACAGGGGGGACTATGAGCAGTTCTTC
- | - | TRBJ1-4 | TRBV9 | CASSVASSTNEKLFF | TGTGCCAGCAGCGTAGCAAGTTCAACTAATGAAAAACTGTTTTTT
- | - | TRBJ2-2 | TRBV4-1 | CASSHPGAGDTGELFF | TGCGCCAGCAGCCATCCCGGGGCAGGGGACACCGGGGAGCTGTTTTTT
few | - | TRBJ1-2 | TRBV6-1 | CASSARFADGYTF | TGTGCCAGCAGTGCGAGGTTTGCTGATGGCTACACCTTC
- | TRBD2 | TRBJ2-6 | TRBV6-5 | CASRDRGDGANVLTF | TGTGCCAGCAGAGATCGGGGGGATGGGGCCAACGTCCTGACTTTC
- | - | TRBJ1-6 | TRBV6-5 | CASSYDRERSPLHF | TGTGCCAGCAGTTACGATAGGGAGCGTTCACCCCTCCACTTT
once | - | TRBJ2-5 | TRBV27 | CASSPGGFSAETQYF | TGTGCCAGCAGCCCCGGGGGATTTAGCGCAGAGACCCAGTACTTC
- | - | TRBJ2-7 | TRBV4-1 | CASSQGTVSSYEQYF | TGCGCCAGCAGCCAAGGGACAGTTAGCTCCTACGAGCAGTACTTC
- | - | TRBJ2-7 | TRBV5-4 | CASSVASYEQYF | TGTGCCAGCAGCGTCGCCTCCTACGAGCAGTACTTC
- | TRBD2 | TRBJ2-1 | TRBV11-2 | CASSMGLADYNEQFF | TGTGCCAGCAGCATGGGACTAGCGGACTACAATGAGCAGTTCTTC
once | - | TRBJ1-1 | TRBV4-2 | CASSPNRNRNTEAFF | TGTGCCAGCAGCCCGAACCGAAATCGGAACACTGAAGCTTTCTTT
- | - | TRBJ1-5 | TRBV5-5 | CASSLLGGPNQPQHF | TGTGCCAGCAGCTTGTTGGGGGGCCCCAATCAGCCCCAGCATTTT
- | - | TRBJ1-1 | TRBV2 | CASTDRGVAEAFF | TGTGCCAGCACCGATAGGGGGGTAGCTGAAGCTTTCTTT
- | - | TRBJ2-3 | TRBV4-2 | CASSQGVSGTVDTQYF | TGTGCCAGCAGCCAAGGCGTTTCCGGGACCGTGGATACGCAGTATTTT
- | - | TRBJ2-1 | TRBV7-3 | CASSPGAPSYNEQFF | TGTGCCAGCAGCCCGGGGGCCCCCTCCTACAATGAGCAGTTCTTC
- | - | TRBJ2-5 | TRBV19 | CASSIGTANQETQYF | TGTGCCAGTAGTATTGGCACAGCAAACCAAGAGACCCAGTACTTC
- | - | TRBJ2-7 | TRBV13 | CASSPTGSGSYEQYF | TGTGCCAGCAGCCCTACAGGGTCGGGATCCTACGAGCAGTACTTC
- | - | TRBJ1-5 | TRBV2 | CASSDRTAFQPQHF | TGTGCCAGCAGTGACAGGACAGCGTTTCAGCCCCAGCATTTT
- | TRBD1 | TRBJ1-1 | TRBV9 | CASSEPDNRQGGTEAFF | TGTGCCAGCAGCGAGCCCGACAATCGACAGGGGGGCACTGAAGCTTTCTTT
- | - | TRBJ2-5 | TRBV7-6 | CASSTTREETQYF | TGTGCCAGCAGCACCACAAGAGAAGAGACCCAGTACTTC
- | - | TRBJ1-2 | TRBV28 | CASSLDFEVNYGYTF | TGTGCCAGCAGTTTAGATTTTGAGGTGAACTATGGCTACACCTTC
few | TRBD2 | TRBJ2-1 | TRBV6-4 | CASSVAGGYNEQFF | TGTGCCAGCAGTGTTGCGGGGGGCTACAATGAGCAGTTCTTC
few | TRBD1 | TRBJ1-1 | TRBV11-2 | CASSLAGGPEAFF | TGTGCCAGCAGCTTAGCAGGGGGCCCCGAAGCTTTCTTT
- | - | TRBJ1-1 | TRBV5-4 | CASSLELRANTEAFF | TGTGCCAGCAGCTTGGAGCTTCGGGCTAACACTGAAGCTTTCTTT
once | - | TRBJ1-5 | TRBV6-5 | CASSYGVSGQPQHF | TGTGCCAGCAGTTATGGGGTCAGCGGCCAGCCCCAGCATTTT
- | - | TRBJ1-1 | TRBV30 | CAWSSWGGVNTEAFF | TGTGCCTGGAGTAGTTGGGGGGGCGTAAACACTGAAGCTTTCTTT
- | - | TRBJ2-2 | TRBV9 | CASSALISNTGELFF | TGTGCCAGCAGCGCGTTAATATCGAACACCGGGGAGCTGTTTTTT
once | - | TRBJ2-3 | TRBV29-1 | CSVGSTSSTDTQYF | TGCAGCGTTGGGAGCACGTCTAGCACAGATACGCAGTATTTT
- | TRBD1 | TRBJ1-2 | TRBV28 | CASRLRQGSYTF | TGTGCCAGCAGACTTAGACAGGGGAGCTACACCTTC
few | TRBD2 | TRBJ2-5 | TRBV7-9 | CASSLSGRAAETQYF | TGTGCCAGCAGCTTAAGCGGGAGGGCCGCGGAGACCCAGTACTTC
- | - | TRBJ2-3 | TRBV9 | CASNAGLTDTQYF | TGTGCCAGCAACGCCGGACTTACAGATACGCAGTATTTT
- | - | TRBJ2-5 | TRBV27 | CASSSRQETQYF | TGTGCCAGCAGTTCCCGGCAAGAGACCCAGTACTTC
- | TRBD2 | TRBJ2-5 | TRBV10-2 | CASSVRPSGSRGETQYF | TGCGCCAGCAGTGTTAGGCCTAGCGGTTCCAGAGGGGAGACCCAGTACTTC
- | - | TRBJ1-1 | TRBV5-6 | CASSYRPEEAFF | TGTGCCAGCAGCTATCGTCCTGAAGAGGCTTTCTTT
few | TRBD1 | TRBJ1-2 | TRBV19 | CATGRGNYGYTF | TGTGCCACCGGCAGGGGGAACTATGGCTACACCTTC
- | - | TRBJ1-2 | TRBV10-3 | CAISPSIFYGYTF | TGTGCCATCAGTCCCAGCATCTTCTATGGCTACACCTTC
once | TRBD2 | TRBJ2-1 | TRBV6-5 | CASSYGLAGLDEQFF | TGTGCCAGCAGTTACGGACTAGCGGGATTAGATGAGCAGTTCTTC
- | - | TRBJ2-6 | TRBV5-1 | CASSASGPNNVLTF | TGCGCCAGCAGCGCGTCGGGACCGAACAACGTCCTGACTTTC
few | - | TRBJ2-2 | TRBV5-5 | CASSPLELTPGELFF | TGTGCCAGCAGCCCCCTCGAGCTCACGCCCGGGGAGCTGTTTTTT